These 28 T cell receptor beta chains share one sample of origin, sequenced in a study of metastatic and nonmetastatic thyroid tumors. Patients had received no treatment of any kind before thyroid surgery. TCRdb re-analyzed the PCR reads using MiXCR. The table lists around 25,000 clones, more than 20% of them singletons. The sequenced sample was adjacent normal tissue. The receptors were gathered from a female donor with papillary thyroid cancer or a benign thyroid nodule (not recorded which). Some clones in this sample may be carry-over from other donors' samples.

This clone has at least ten counts. The V gene is TRBV29-1, the J gene TRBJ2-1; 15 bases map to TRBD2. CDR3 length equals 14 residues. Per the germline V gene, CDR1 is SQVTM and CDR2 is ANQGSEA. J was trimmed by 6 bases and V by 6 bases; bases with no gene match: 3. The CDR3 bases are TGCAGCGTGTCGGGACTAGCGGGAGGCAATGAGCAGTTCTTC. Translating it yields CSVSGLAGGNEQFF.

This clone was seen many times. The V and J genes are TRBV6-5 and TRBJ1-2; D might be TRBD1 (6 bases). The V gene lost 2 bases and the J gene lost 6 bases, with 13 bases spanning the gap. CDR1 MNHEY and CDR2 SVGAGI come from the germline V gene. This CDR3 region has 14 residues. The CDR3 spells CASSYVGGRDGYTF. As DNA, the CDR3 is TGTGCCAGCAGTTACGTGGGGGGCAGGGATGGCTACACCTTC.

This clone occurred many times. V gene TRBV11-2 combines with J gene TRBJ2-5; TRBD2 agrees at 8 bases. This CDR3 comprises 14 residues. From germline, CDR1 is SGHAT and CDR2 FQNNGV. V trimming: 6 bases; J trimming: 4 bases; junction bases outside the gene matches: 7. The CDR3 region has the DNA TGTGCCAGCAGTATGAGCGGGAGTACAGAGACCCAGTACTTC. This sequence encodes CASSMSGSTETQYF.

This clone showed up just once. The chain joins TRBV7-2 to TRBJ1-2; tentatively, D is TRBD1 (6 bases). Germline V gives CDR1 SGHTA, CDR2 FQGNSA. The CDR3 is 14 amino acids. Trimming removed 5 bases from V and 7 bases from J, with 17 bases in between. In DNA, the CDR3 is TGTGCCAGCAGCGGTCAGGGGAGGGTTGTTGGCTACACCTTC. This translates into CASSGQGRVVGYTF.

The chain uses TRBV2 and TRBJ1-4; 7 positions agree with TRBD1. Germline assignment: CDR1 SNHLY and CDR2 FYNNEI. V shed 5 bases and J 8 bases; nucleotides not matched to a gene: 8. The CDR3 has 14 residues. CDR3 residues: CASSLQGVHEKLFF. CDR3 bases: TGTGCCAGCAGTCTTCAGGGGGTCCACGAAAAACTGTTTTTT.

This clone was counted only a few times. The chain has TRBV28 and TRBJ2-7; 11 bases fit TRBD2. The J segment lost 5 bases and the V segment lost 6 bases, leaving 12 bases of the junction unmatched. Germline lookup yields CDR1 MDHEN and CDR2 SYDVKM. This CDR3 is built from 16 residues. The CDR3 DNA reads as TGTGCCAGCAGCTCTGGGTTAGCGGGAGGGGACGACGAGCAGTACTTC. Translated: CASSSGLAGGDDEQYF.

This clone was detected many times. J is TRBJ2-3 and V is TRBV20-1, with no clear D. The CDR3 has 15 residues. CDR1 and CDR2 (germline): DFQATT, SNEGSKA (reference sequence). Deletions cut 5 bases from V and 1 base from J, with 16 bases between. CDR3: CSAGGAPKGTDTQYF. The CDR3 region has the DNA TGCAGTGCTGGTGGAGCGCCTAAGGGCACAGATACGCAGTATTTT.

About this clone itself: A single base separates this from a much larger clone, so it may be a read error. Other DNA sequences in the sample encode the same CDR3. The chain links TRBV9 to TRBJ2-2; 9 positions match TRBD1. Germline CDR1 reads SGDLS; CDR2 reads YYNGEE. The CDR3 contains 16 residues. CDR3 nucleotides: TGTGCCAGTAGCGTCGGACAGGGGACGGGGACCGGGGAGCTGTTTTTT. It is translated as CASSVGQGTGTGELFF.

The chain employs TRBV12-3 or TRBV12-4 and TRBJ1-5, with 7 bases that match TRBD1. V was pared by 9 bases and J by 6 bases, with 14 bases of the junction left unmatched. CDR3 length: 15 residues. In DNA, the CDR3 is TGTGCCAGTGGGCCCACAGGGGACGTTGGTCAGCCCCAGCATTTT. This codes for CASGPTGDVGQPQHF.

Points on this clone: A clone one base away is much larger, so this may be a read error. The chain combines TRBV11-2 with TRBJ2-3; 14 nucleotides match TRBD2. CDR3 length equals 17 residues. Germline assignment: CDR1 SGHAT and CDR2 FQNNGV. Trimming at V came to 5 bases and at J to 2 bases, leaving 6 bases not matched to a gene. CDR3 coding DNA: TGTGCCAGCAGCCCGGGACTAGCGGGAGTTTCCACAGATACGCAGTATTTT. It encodes CASSPGLAGVSTDTQYF.

The sample holds many counts of this clone. This rearrangement joins TRBV20-1 to TRBJ2-3; 15 positions agree with TRBD2. CDR3 length: 16 residues. Trimming took 6 bases from V and 4 from J; bases not matched to a gene: 8. Germline CDR1 reads DFQATT; CDR2 reads SNEGSKA (reference sequence). The CDR3 bases are TGCAGTGCGACCGGGACTAGCGGGAGGTGGGCAGATACGCAGTATTTT. It specifies CSATGTSGRWADTQYF.

This clone was counted between two and nine times. A much larger clone differs from this one at a single base, so this may be a read error. Other DNA sequences within the sample encode an identical CDR3. The chain is built from TRBV14 and TRBJ2-2; D is unclear. The CDR3 sequence is 14 residues long. Germline CDR1 is SGHDN and CDR2 is FVKESK. The CDR3, as DNA: TGTGCAAGCAGCCAAGTGGGGTACACCGGGGAGCTGTTTTTT. It encodes CASSQVGYTGELFF.

This clone was counted at least ten times. J is TRBJ2-2 and V is TRBV6-1, with D perhaps matching TRBD1 (6 bases). V was trimmed by 8 bases and J by 2 bases, leaving 9 bases between them. There are 13 residues in the CDR3. Germline V gene lookup returns CDR1 MNHNS and CDR2 SASEGT. The CDR3 DNA reads as TGTGCCAGCCGGGACATAAACACCGGGGAGCTGTTTTTT. Residues: CASRDINTGELFF.

Turning to this clone: One end of the junction varies from germline; a read error may be responsible. J is TRBJ2-3 and V is TRBV11-1; the D is unclear. Germline CDR1 reads SGHAT; CDR2 reads FQDESV (reference sequence). The CDR3 contains 15 residues. In DNA form, the CDR3 reads TGCGCCAGCAGCTTATACCAGCGTCGCACAGATACGCAGTATTTT. Residues: CASSLYQRRTDTQYF.

The CDR3 loop is CASSLEGKGGKLFF. The CDR3 DNA is TGCGCCAGCAGCCTGGAGGGGAAAGGTGGAAAACTGTTTTTT. The chain couples TRBV5-1 to TRBJ1-4, with D tentatively TRBD1 (5 bases). CDR3 size: 14 residues. V lost 4 bases, J lost 10 bases, and 17 bases lay in between. CDR1 SGHRS and CDR2 YFSETQ come from the germline V gene.

This clone was detected many times. The CDR3 region has the DNA TGCAGTGCTAGATTCTCTGGAAACACCATATATTTT. Protein product: CSARFSGNTIYF. This sequence joins TRBV20-1 and TRBJ1-3; D unclear. The length of the CDR3 is 12 residues. Germline CDR1 is DFQATT and CDR2 is SNEGSKA (reference sequence). V dropped 2 bases and J dropped 0 bases, with 2 bases sitting between them.

V gene TRBV4-3 combines with J gene TRBJ2-1; the D is unclear. The germline gives CDR1 LGHNA, CDR2 YSLEER. The CDR3 extends over 15 amino acids. The V and J ends lost 2 bases and 6 bases respectively, with 14 bases between them. CDR3 residues: CASSQNKVLTNEQFF. CDR3 nucleotide sequence: TGCGCCAGCAGCCAAAACAAAGTCCTCACCAATGAGCAGTTCTTC.

This clone was detected ten times or more. This sequence joins TRBV28 and TRBJ1-2, with a weak D call TRBD1 (6 bases). The CDR3 covers 13 residues. The germline CDR1 and CDR2 sequences are MDHEN and SYDVKM. V shed 4 bases and J shed 7 bases, with 13 bases lying between them. Here the CDR3 reads CASSSGGRRGYTF. In DNA form, the CDR3 reads TGTGCCAGCAGTTCTGGGGGGCGTCGTGGCTACACCTTC.

This clone appeared many times. The chain links TRBV29-1 to TRBJ1-4; 7 bases map to TRBD1. V trimming: 4 bases; J trimming: 6 bases; junction bases outside the gene matches: 5. This CDR3 contains 13 residues. Germline V gene lookup returns CDR1 SQVTM and CDR2 ANQGSEA. CDR3 loop: CSVVDDRDEKLFF. The CDR3 bases are TGCAGCGTTGTAGATGACAGGGATGAAAAACTGTTTTTT.

Many counts were recorded for this clone. The chain carries TRBV20-1 and TRBJ2-3; D perhaps matches TRBD2 (6 bases). The CDR3 length is 16 residues. CDR1 DFQATT and CDR2 SNEGSKA come from the germline V gene (reference sequence). V shed 3 bases and J shed 3 bases, with 19 bases lying between them. The CDR3 DNA follows: TGCAGTGCTAGTGGTATCGGGGAGGTTCGTACAGATACGCAGTATTTT. This sequence encodes CSASGIGEVRTDTQYF.

This clone was counted between two and nine times. The CDR3 reads CASSPRQGLLYEQYF. In nucleotides, the CDR3 is TGTGCCAGCAGTCCCCGACAGGGTCTTCTCTACGAGCAGTACTTC. V usage is TRBV27 and J usage is TRBJ2-7; TRBD1 agrees at 7 bases. Trimming at V came to 5 bases and at J to 3 bases, leaving 10 bases not matched to a gene. This CDR3 is 15 amino acids long. Germline loops: CDR1 MNHEY, CDR2 SMNVEV (reference sequence).

By share, this clone counts as medium-sized (0.01 to 0.1%). The chain joins TRBV27 to TRBJ1-3; D is possibly TRBD1 (6 bases). The V end was cut by 7 bases, the J end by 0 bases, with 13 bases between. The CDR3 spans 15 residues. Germline V CDR1 and CDR2: MNHEY, SMNVEV (reference sequence). This CDR3 reads CASMRGPNSGNTIYF. The DNA for the CDR3 is TGTGCCAGCATGCGGGGGCCTAACTCTGGAAACACCATATATTTT.

This clone turned up a few times. V is TRBV19 and J is TRBJ1-5, with D tentatively TRBD1 (5 bases). Trimming shortened V by 5 bases and J by 4 bases, and 9 bases separated the two germline ends. The CDR3 loop spans 13 amino acids. Germline-derived CDR1 and CDR2 are LNHDA and SQIVND (reference sequence). The CDR3 loop is CASSLDRNQPQHF. CDR3 in DNA: TGTGCCAGTAGTCTCGACAGAAATCAGCCCCAGCATTTT.

This clone has at least ten counts. One junction end does not reproduce the germline sequence, and a read error may be involved. Other nucleotide sequences from this sample produce the same CDR3. The chain couples TRBV7-7 to TRBJ2-2, with 8 bases fitting TRBD2. Germline V gene lookup returns CDR1 SSHAT and CDR2 FNYEAQ (reference sequence). CDR3 size: 16 residues. CDR3: CASSLGAGVNTGELFF. Here the CDR3 DNA reads TGTGCTAGCAGCTTAGGAGCGGGAGTTAACACCGGGGAGCTGTTTTTT.

Worth noting for this clone: The junction and the germline gene differ at one end; a read error may be behind it. V is TRBV20-1 and J is TRBJ2-3; TRBD2 might be the D (5 bases). Germline CDR1 is DFQATT and CDR2 is SNEGSKA (reference sequence). The CDR3 totals 16 residues. The chain's CDR3 is CSARAQLRSSTDSQYF. In nucleotides, the CDR3 is TGCAGTGCTAGAGCCCAACTCCGATCTAGCACAGATTCGCAGTATTTT.

CDR3: CASSYRRDRPPYGYTF. CDR3 DNA: TGTGCCAGCAGTTACCGGAGGGACAGGCCGCCCTATGGCTACACCTTC. The V gene is TRBV6-5, the J gene TRBJ1-2, with TRBD1 identical over 8 bases. Trimming removed 2 bases from V and 4 bases from J; junction bases left unmatched: 9. Per germline, CDR1 MNHEY and CDR2 SVGAGI. This CDR3 spans 16 amino acids.

This clone was detected many times. The V call is TRBV6-6, the J call TRBJ1-5, with D unclear. Germline V gene data show CDR1 as MNHNY and CDR2 as SVGAGI (reference sequence). V was clipped by 0 bases and J by 6 bases, with 6 bases between them. The CDR3 loop spans 13 amino acids. The CDR3 spells CASSYSTSQPQHF. DNA for the CDR3: TGTGCCAGCAGTTACTCGACCTCTCAGCCCCAGCATTTT.

Sample share makes this clone medium-sized. V usage is TRBV24-1 and J usage is TRBJ2-5; maybe TRBD2 (5 bases). Germline loops: CDR1 KGHDR, CDR2 SFDVKD. The CDR3 extends over 15 amino acids. V was clipped by 0 bases and J by 4 bases, with 11 bases between them. CDR3 region: CATSDLHPAGETQYF. Written as DNA, the CDR3 is TGTGCCACCAGTGATTTGCACCCGGCGGGAGAGACCCAGTACTTC.